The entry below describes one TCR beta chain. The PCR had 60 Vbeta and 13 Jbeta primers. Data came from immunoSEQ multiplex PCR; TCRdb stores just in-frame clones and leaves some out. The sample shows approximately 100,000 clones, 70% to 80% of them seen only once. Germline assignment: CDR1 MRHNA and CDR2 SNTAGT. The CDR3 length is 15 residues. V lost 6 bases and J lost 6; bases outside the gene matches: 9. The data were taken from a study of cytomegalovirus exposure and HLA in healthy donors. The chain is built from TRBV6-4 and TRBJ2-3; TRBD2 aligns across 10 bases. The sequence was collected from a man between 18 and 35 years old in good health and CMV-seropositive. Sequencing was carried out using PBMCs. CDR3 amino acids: CASSSSGGAGDTQYF. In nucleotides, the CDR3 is TGTGCCAGCAGCTCCAGCGGGGGGGCAGGTGATACGCAGTATTTT.